The present entry profiles one T cell receptor beta chain with its context. Its antigen is unknown. Here immunoSEQ multiplex PCR was the method, and the copy in TCRdb shows in-frame clones only, minus some. The sample has 20,000 or so clones, approximately 85% seen once; the top ten hold 0.65% to 0.8%. Sorted T cells were CFSE-labeled and cultured 4 to 5 days with allogeneic regulatory or mature dendritic cells at 1:10. CD4+ or CD8+ T cells were sorted as naive CD45RA+ or memory CD45RO+. This sample is part of a study of regulatory dendritic cells for organ transplantation. Study-wide results and caveats: Naive CD4+ and CD8+ repertoires were highly diverse; memory CD8+ was most oligoclonal. Mature dendritic cells appeared to drive more memory CD8+ clonal expansion than regulatory ones.

The CDR3 runs 13 residues. Germline CDR1 is LNHDA and CDR2 is SQIVND (reference sequence). Trimming removed 4 bases from V and 7 bases from J; junction bases left unmatched: 5. This chain uses TRBV19 with TRBJ2-7, with 9 bases identical to TRBD2. Sequenced sample: naive CD4+ T cells from blood cultured with regulatory dendritic cells. The subset is: CD45RA+ naive T cells. The sequence came from a human donor in good health. CDR3 bases: TGTGCCAGTAGTAGCGGGAGGGCAGGGGAGCAGTACTTC. Amino acid sequence: CASSSGRAGEQYF.